One sample yielded the 16 T cell receptor beta chains listed below, sequenced in a study of blood T cell repertoires in COVID-19. Data came from immunoSEQ multiplex PCR; TCRdb stores just in-frame clones and leaves some out. The table records 150,000 or so clones, about 87% of them present only once. Input material: peripheral blood. Every receptor here comes from a man aged 80 or over with acute or convalescent COVID-19.

The chain couples TRBV24-1 to TRBJ1-1, with TRBD1 as a possible D gene (5 bases). CDR1 is KGHDR, CDR2 SFDVKD, per germline. Trimming shortened V by 1 base and J by 10 bases, and 15 bases separated the two germline ends. This CDR3 is built from 14 residues. This chain's CDR3 is CATSDFPGPAGAFF. The CDR3, as DNA: TGTGCCACCAGTGATTTTCCAGGGCCAGCTGGAGCTTTCTTT.

V and J are TRBV3-1 (or the pseudogene TRBV3-2) and TRBJ2-5, with D perhaps TRBD2 (5 bases). The CDR3 is 14 amino acids. V lost 4 bases and J lost 1, with 10 bases in between. Germline lookup yields CDR1 LGHDT and CDR2 YNNKEL (reference sequence). The CDR3 is CASSPEGPQETQYF. CDR3 nucleotides: TGTGCCAGCAGCCCCGAGGGTCCCCAAGAGACCCAGTACTTC.

The sample holds a few counts of this clone. The CDR3 DNA follows: TGTGCCAGCAGCTATTGGGACAATAGCAATCAGCCCCAGCATTTT. It codes for CASSYWDNSNQPQHF. The V call is TRBV7-2, the J call TRBJ1-5, with D possibly being TRBD1 (6 bases). The germline V and J ends were trimmed by 4 bases and 0 bases, with 10 bases remaining between them. CDR3 size: 15 residues. Germline CDR1 SGHTA, CDR2 FQGNSA.

This chain uses TRBV2 with TRBJ2-7, with TRBD2 as a possible D gene (6 bases). The CDR3 extends over 13 amino acids. The germline V gene encodes CDR1 SNHLY and CDR2 FYNNEI. V was clipped by 6 bases and J by 7 bases, with 16 bases between them. The CDR3 sequence is CASSVRESGEQYF. CDR3 nucleotides: TGTGCCAGCAGCGTACGGGAGTCTGGAGAGCAGTACTTC.

The chain has TRBV3-1 (or the pseudogene TRBV3-2) and TRBJ2-1; 7 bases are a match to TRBD2. The CDR3 has 15 residues. Germline CDR1 and CDR2: LGHDT and YNNKEL (reference sequence). V dropped 2 bases and J dropped 9; count of bases not matched to a gene: 10. The CDR3 nucleotides read TGTGCCAGCAGCCAAAGCCACGGGGGGTTGAGTGAGCAGTTCTTC. Amino acids: CASSQSHGGLSEQFF.

The chain joins TRBV11-2 to TRBJ2-7; possibly TRBD2 for D (6 bases). Germline V gene lookup returns CDR1 SGHAT and CDR2 FQNNGV. V was clipped by 5 bases and J by 6 bases, with 20 bases between them. The CDR3 sequence is 15 residues long. CDR3 nucleotides: TGTGCCAGCAGCAAGGGTATTTCGGGAGACGGCGAGCAGTACTTC. Protein product: CASSKGISGDGEQYF. Together with reference TRBV11-2 and TRBJ2-7, the CDR3 gives the full variable domain: EAGVAQSPRYKIIEKRQSVAFWCNPISGHATLYWYQQILGQGPKLLIQFQNNGVVDDSQLPKDRFSAERLKGVDSTLKIQPAKLEDSAVYLCASSKGISGDGEQYFGPGTRLTVT.

This clone was picked up one time. Here the CDR3 DNA reads TGTGCCAGCAGCCCCGCCGGGCGGGAGGCGGGCAATGAGCAGTTCTTC. This translates into CASSPAGREAGNEQFF. V usage is TRBV5-4 and J usage is TRBJ2-1, with 8 positions matching TRBD2. The CDR3 has 16 residues. With 4 bases clipped from V and 6 bases from J, the junction kept 12 bases outside the gene matches. The V gene's germline CDR1 is SGHNT and CDR2 YYREEE (reference sequence). The complete variable domain, with remaining parts taken from reference TRBV5-4 and TRBJ2-1, reads ETGVTQSPTHLIKTRGQQVTLRCSSQSGHNTVSWYQQALGQGPQFIFQYYREEENGRGNFPPRFSGLQFPNYSSELNVNALELDDSALYLCASSPAGREAGNEQFFGPGTRLTVL.

This rearrangement joins TRBV7-3 to TRBJ2-2; 13 bases are a match to TRBD2. Germline CDR1 and CDR2: SGHTA and FQGTGA. The CDR3 consists of 19 residues. Trimming removed 5 bases from V and 4 bases from J; junction bases left unmatched: 13. The CDR3 nucleotides read TGTGCCAGCAGCCCTACCGGGACTAGCGGGACTGGTGGCACCGGGGAGCTGTTTTTT. Residues: CASSPTGTSGTGGTGELFF.

The V gene is TRBV18, the J gene TRBJ1-6; TRBD1 matches at 7 bases. Germline trimming cut 1 base from V and 8 bases from J; bases unmatched to any gene: 2. Germline values: CDR1 KGHSH, CDR2 LQKENI. The CDR3 loop spans 14 amino acids. The CDR3 DNA follows: TGTGCCAGCTCACCACAGGGGGCTGATTCACCCCTCCACTTT. Protein: CASSPQGADSPLHF.

The count of this clone is one. This chain connects TRBV18 to TRBJ2-2; the D gene is possibly TRBD2 (6 bases). CDR1 and CDR2 (germline): KGHSH, LQKENI. The CDR3 is made up of 14 amino acids. The V and J ends lost 6 bases and 6 bases respectively, with 14 bases between them. In DNA, the CDR3 is TGTGCCAGCTCCCCGGACGGCGGGGCCGGGGAGCTGTTTTTT. Its translation: CASSPDGGAGELFF.

This chain links TRBV5-1 with TRBJ2-3; 7 positions match TRBD2. With 0 bases clipped from V and 0 bases from J, the junction kept 4 bases outside the gene matches. Germline CDR1 is SGHRS and CDR2 is YFSETQ. This CDR3 is built from 16 residues. The CDR3 loop is CASSLEPSGSTDTQYF. The CDR3 DNA sequence: TGCGCCAGCAGCTTGGAGCCTAGCGGAAGCACAGATACGCAGTATTTT.

This chain joins TRBV2 and TRBJ1-6; tentative D call: TRBD1 (6 bases). The V end lost 4 bases, the J end lost 7 bases, and 11 bases lay between the germline ends. CDR3 length: 14 amino acids. Per the germline V gene, CDR1 is SNHLY and CDR2 is FYNNEI. Written as DNA, the CDR3 is TGTGCCAGCAGTGCCCTAGGGGGAAATTCACCCCTCCACTTT. Its protein product is CASSALGGNSPLHF. The complete variable domain, with remaining parts taken from reference TRBV2 and TRBJ1-6, reads EPEVTQTPSHQVTQMGQEVILRCVPISNHLYFYWYRQILGQKVEFLVSFYNNEISEKSEIFDDQFSVERPDGSNFTLKIRSTKLEDSAMYFCASSALGGNSPLHFGNGTRLTVT.

The CDR3 spells CASSRRLGTNEKLFF. DNA of the CDR3: TGTGCCAGCAGCCGGAGATTAGGCACTAATGAAAAACTGTTTTTT. The J gene is TRBJ1-4, the V gene TRBV28; the D is unclear. Trimming stripped 6 bases from V and 2 bases from J, with 13 bases between. Germline assignment: CDR1 MDHEN and CDR2 SYDVKM. CDR3 length: 15 amino acids.

The chain employs TRBV30 and TRBJ2-5; D may be TRBD1 (5 bases). This CDR3 region has 15 residues. CDR1 and CDR2 (germline): GTSNPN, SVGIG (reference sequence). Trimming removed 0 bases at V and 3 bases at J, with 14 bases between. The CDR3 DNA sequence: TGTGCCTGGAGTGTACAAGTGGCAGGGAAAGAGACCCAGTACTTC. Translating it yields CAWSVQVAGKETQYF.

This chain joins TRBV28 and TRBJ2-1; 10 bases match TRBD2. Unmatched junction bases numbered 11, after V lost 7 bases and J lost 8 bases. The CDR3 extends over 15 amino acids. Germline loops: CDR1 MDHEN, CDR2 SYDVKM. The CDR3 region is CASTDKGLATHEQFF. In DNA form, the CDR3 reads TGTGCCAGCACCGATAAGGGACTAGCGACCCATGAGCAGTTCTTC.

This chain links TRBV5-1 with TRBJ2-7, with 9 bases matching TRBD1. The CDR3 has 16 amino acids. V was pared by 4 bases and J by 3 bases, with 11 bases of the junction left unmatched. Germline values: CDR1 SGHRS, CDR2 YFSETQ. CDR3 region: CASSTNPGQGFYEQYF. The CDR3 nucleotides read TGCGCCAGCAGCACAAACCCGGGACAGGGCTTCTACGAGCAGTACTTC.